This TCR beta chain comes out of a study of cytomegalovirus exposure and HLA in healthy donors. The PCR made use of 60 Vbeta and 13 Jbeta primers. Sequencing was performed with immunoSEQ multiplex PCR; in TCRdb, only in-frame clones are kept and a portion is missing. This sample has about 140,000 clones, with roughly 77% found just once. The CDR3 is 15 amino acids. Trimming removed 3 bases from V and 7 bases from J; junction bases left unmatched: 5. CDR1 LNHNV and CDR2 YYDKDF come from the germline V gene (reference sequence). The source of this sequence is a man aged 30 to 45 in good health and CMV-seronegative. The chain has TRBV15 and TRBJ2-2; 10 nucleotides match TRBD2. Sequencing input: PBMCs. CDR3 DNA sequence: TGTGCCACCAGCAGGAGCGGGAGGGATGGCGGGGAGCTGTTTTTT. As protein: CATSRSGRDGGELFF.